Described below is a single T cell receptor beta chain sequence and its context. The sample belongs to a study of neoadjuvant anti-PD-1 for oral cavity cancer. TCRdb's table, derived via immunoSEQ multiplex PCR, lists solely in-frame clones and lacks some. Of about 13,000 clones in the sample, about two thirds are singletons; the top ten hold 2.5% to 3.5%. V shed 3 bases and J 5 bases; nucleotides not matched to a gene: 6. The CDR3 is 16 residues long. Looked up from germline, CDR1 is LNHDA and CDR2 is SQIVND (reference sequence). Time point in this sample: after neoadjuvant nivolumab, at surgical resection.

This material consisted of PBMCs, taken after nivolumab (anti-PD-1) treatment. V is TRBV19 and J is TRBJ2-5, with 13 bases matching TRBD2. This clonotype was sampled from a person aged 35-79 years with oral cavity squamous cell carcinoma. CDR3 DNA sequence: TGTGCCAGTAGTATGGGACTAGCGGGAAAGCGGGAGACCCAGTACTTC. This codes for CASSMGLAGKRETQYF.